This entry lists 10 T cell receptor beta chains sequenced from one sample in a study of T cells in Graves' hyperthyroidism and ophthalmopathy. Amplified TCR beta CDR3 regions derived from RNA transcripts. First-round RT-PCR with HTBI primers amplified the TCR CDR3 region. TCRdb reanalysed the multiplex PCR reads using MiXCR and keeps one entry per CDR3 protein. The profile shows approximately 510,000 distinct CDR3 sequences, 46% of them singletons. The sequencing sample was made of peripheral blood or thyroid tissue (not recorded which). The receptors originated from an adult woman with Graves' disease, either hyperthyroidism or ophthalmopathy (not recorded which).

This clonotype was seen a few times. This sequence joins TRBV7-2 and TRBJ2-5; 10 bases map to TRBD2. The germline CDR1 and CDR2 sequences are SGHTA and FQGNSA. The CDR3 runs 15 residues. The ends lost 8 bases at V and 3 bases at J; junction bases unmatched: 9. The CDR3 nucleotides are TGTGCCAGCTCACGAAGCGGGAGGGCCAAAGAGACCCAGTACTTC. Translation gives CASSRSGRAKETQYF.

This chain links TRBV7-2 with TRBJ2-7, with 10 bases matching TRBD2. CDR1 is SGHTA, CDR2 FQGNSA, per germline. The ends lost 5 bases at V and 4 bases at J; junction bases unmatched: 11. This CDR3 comprises 16 residues. The DNA of the CDR3 is TGTGCCAGCAGCCCATCTAGCGGGAGAAGTTGGTACGAGCAGTACTTC. Residues: CASSPSSGRSWYEQYF.

This clonotype turned up a few times. V is TRBV5-1 and J is TRBJ1-1, with unresolved D. Deletions cut 3 bases from V and 4 bases from J, with 10 bases between. Germline CDR1 reads SGHRS; CDR2 reads YFSETQ. The CDR3 has 13 amino acids. CDR3 amino acids: CASSSGVLTEAFF. The DNA of the CDR3 is TGCGCCAGCAGCTCCGGGGTCCTCACTGAAGCTTTCTTT.

V gene TRBV29-1 combines with J gene TRBJ2-3; D not resolved. Between the trimmed V and J ends, which lost 6 bases and 6 bases, there was a span of 10 bases. The CDR3 has 11 residues. Germline V lookup: CDR1 SQVTM, CDR2 ANQGSEA. As DNA, the CDR3 is TGCAGCGTACGACACTGGGATACGCAGTATTTT. Residues: CSVRHWDTQYF.

This rearrangement joins TRBV10-3 to TRBJ2-2; 9 positions agree with TRBD1. Germline trimming cut 6 bases from V and 5 bases from J; bases unmatched to any gene: 1. CDR1 and CDR2 (germline): ENHRY, SYGVKD. CDR3 length: 13 residues. CDR3 region: CAIRDRGTGELFF. The CDR3 DNA is TGTGCCATCAGGGACAGGGGTACCGGGGAGCTGTTTTTT.

This clonotype was seen many times. The rearrangement joins TRBV19 to TRBJ2-2; D is undetermined. The CDR3 is 13 residues long. Germline V CDR1 and CDR2: LNHDA, SQIVND (reference sequence). V gave up 11 bases and J gave up 0 bases, with 10 bases separating them. In nucleotides, the CDR3 is TGTGCCGGTGCTTCTGCGAACACCGGGGAGCTGTTTTTT. This gives the protein CAGASANTGELFF.

The CDR3 DNA sequence: TGTGCCAGCAGCGAGCGGTCGAGGGGCCAAGAGACCCAGTACTTC. It is translated as CASSERSRGQETQYF. The chain links TRBV7-6 to TRBJ2-5; the D call may be TRBD1 or TRBD2 (5 bases each). The V and J ends lost 5 bases and 1 base respectively, with 14 bases between them. Per the germline V gene, CDR1 is SGHVS and CDR2 is FNYEAQ. This CDR3 is 15 amino acids long.

This chain joins TRBV7-8 and TRBJ2-6; possible D gene TRBD1, 6 bases. The germline CDR1 and CDR2 sequences are SGHVS and FQNEAQ. The CDR3 is made up of 14 amino acids. V dropped 5 bases and J dropped 10 bases, with 15 bases sitting between them. CDR3 loop: CASSRAAGVNVLTF. Written as DNA, the CDR3 is TGTGCCAGCAGCCGCGCGGCAGGGGTTAACGTCCTGACTTTC.

The chain uses TRBV29-1 and TRBJ2-7, with D possibly matching TRBD1 (6 bases). The CDR3 is made up of 14 amino acids. In germline, CDR1 is SQVTM, CDR2 ANQGSEA. With 5 bases removed from V and 7 bases from J, the gap between germline ends came to 21 bases. The chain's CDR3 is CSVWGEGRGREQYF. DNA for the CDR3: TGCAGCGTTTGGGGAGAGGGCAGGGGACGAGAGCAGTACTTC.

The chain is built from TRBV24-1 and TRBJ2-5, with D maybe TRBD2 (6 bases). Trimming left V 5 bases short and J 7 bases short, with 13 bases between. CDR3 length equals 13 residues. Germline CDR1 KGHDR, CDR2 SFDVKD. This CDR3 is CATSVGARGTQYF. The CDR3, as DNA: TGTGCCACCAGTGTAGGGGCGCGGGGGACCCAGTACTTC.